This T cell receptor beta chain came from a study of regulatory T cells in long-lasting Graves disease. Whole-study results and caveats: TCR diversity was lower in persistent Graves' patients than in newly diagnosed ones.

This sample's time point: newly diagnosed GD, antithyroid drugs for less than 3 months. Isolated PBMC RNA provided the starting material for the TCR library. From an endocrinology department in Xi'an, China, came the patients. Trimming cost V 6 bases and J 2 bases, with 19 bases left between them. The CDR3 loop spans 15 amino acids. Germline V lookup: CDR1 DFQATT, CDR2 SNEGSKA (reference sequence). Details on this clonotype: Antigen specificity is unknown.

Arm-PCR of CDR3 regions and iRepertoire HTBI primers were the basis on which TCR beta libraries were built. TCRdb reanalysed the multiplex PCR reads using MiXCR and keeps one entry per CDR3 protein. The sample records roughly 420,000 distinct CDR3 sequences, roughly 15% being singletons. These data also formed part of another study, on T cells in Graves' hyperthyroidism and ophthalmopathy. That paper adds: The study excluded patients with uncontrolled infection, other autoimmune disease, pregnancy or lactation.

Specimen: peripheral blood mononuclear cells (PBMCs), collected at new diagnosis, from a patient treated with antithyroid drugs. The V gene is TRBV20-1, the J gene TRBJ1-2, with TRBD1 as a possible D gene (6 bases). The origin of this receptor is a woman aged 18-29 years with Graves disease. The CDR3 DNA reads TGCAGTGCCCCATCTAGGGGGGCCCGAAACTATGGCTACACCTTC. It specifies CSAPSRGARNYGYTF.